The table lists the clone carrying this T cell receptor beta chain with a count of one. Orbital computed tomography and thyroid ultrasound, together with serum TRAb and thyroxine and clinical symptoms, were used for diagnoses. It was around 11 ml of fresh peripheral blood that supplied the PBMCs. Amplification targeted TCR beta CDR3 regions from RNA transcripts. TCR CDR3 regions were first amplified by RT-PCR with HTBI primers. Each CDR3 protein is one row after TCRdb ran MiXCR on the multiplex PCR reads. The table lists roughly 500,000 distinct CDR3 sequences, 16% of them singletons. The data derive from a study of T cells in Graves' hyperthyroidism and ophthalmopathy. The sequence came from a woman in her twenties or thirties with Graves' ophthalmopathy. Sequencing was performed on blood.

The chain's CDR3 is CSARDVTHTGELFF. The CDR3 DNA sequence: TGCAGTGCTAGAGACGTGACACACACCGGGGAGCTGTTTTTT. V gene TRBV20-1 combines with J gene TRBJ2-2; D unclear. V shed 0 bases and J shed 3 bases, with 8 bases lying between them. The CDR3 length is 14 residues. Germline CDR1 and CDR2: DFQATT and SNEGSKA (reference sequence).